This T cell receptor beta chain was observed in a study of response to subunit inactivated influenza vaccine. MiXCR, run by TCRdb on the RT-PCR reads, gives a single entry per CDR3 protein. The table records about 570,000 distinct CDR3 sequences, about 11% of them present only once. The CDR3 spans 14 residues. Germline V lookup: CDR1 LGHDT, CDR2 YNNKEL (reference sequence). The V and J ends lost 3 bases and 5 bases respectively, with 12 bases between them. This clonotype turned up a few times. The data were also submitted as part of a second study, on T cells expressing NK-cell markers. That study reports: Scientists made TCR beta cDNA using 5'RACE template switching with UMIs. Where a handful of donors were concerned, these clonotypes also led the CD3+CD56-NKG2C+ fraction. It remained uncertain whether the expanded NKG2C+ T cell clones were specific for HCMV antigens.

The TCR originated in a man aged 50 or older who received an inactivated influenza vaccine. The sample was PBMCs from blood, taken on the day of vaccination. The V and J genes are TRBV3-1 and TRBJ2-3; D gene uncertain. CDR3 sequence reads: CASSHHRVEDTQYF. Written as DNA, the CDR3 is TGTGCCAGCAGCCATCACCGGGTGGAAGATACGCAGTATTTT.